One and the same sample provided the 25 T cell receptor beta chains below, sequenced in a study of response to subunit inactivated influenza vaccine. MiXCR, applied by TCRdb to the RT-PCR reads, yields one record per CDR3 protein. The table includes under 800,000 distinct CDR3 sequences, approximately 14% detected once. This specimen was PBMCs from blood, taken roughly 15 days before vaccination. Receptor source: a man aged 50 to 59 who received an inactivated influenza vaccine.

V usage is TRBV11-1 and J usage is TRBJ2-7; TRBD1 matches 8 bases. V trimming: 2 bases; J trimming: 1 base; junction bases outside the gene matches: 7. This CDR3 has 16 amino acids. The germline gives CDR1 SGHAT, CDR2 FQDESV (reference sequence). CDR3 in amino acids: CASSLSDRGSSYEQYF. CDR3 in DNA: TGTGCCAGCAGCTTATCCGACAGGGGATCGTCCTACGAGCAGTACTTC.

This clonotype was counted between two and nine times. The CDR3 is CASSLVASGTEQYF. The CDR3 bases are TGTGCCAGCAGCCTCGTGGCTAGCGGGACCGAGCAGTACTTC. The rearrangement links TRBV6-2 or TRBV6-3 to TRBJ2-7, with 9 bases that match TRBD2. V dropped 6 bases and J dropped 6; count of bases not matched to a gene: 9. The CDR3 runs 14 residues. Germline CDR1 MNHEY, CDR2 SVGEGT.

This clonotype was counted ten times or more. The chain links TRBV15 to TRBJ2-2; the D gene is possibly TRBD2 (6 bases). The CDR3 is made up of 15 amino acids. The V and J ends lost 2 bases and 5 bases respectively, with 12 bases between them. Looked up from germline, CDR1 is LNHNV and CDR2 is YYDKDF (reference sequence). The CDR3: CATSRTSGLTGELFF. The CDR3 DNA reads TGTGCCACCAGCAGAACAAGCGGGTTGACCGGGGAGCTGTTTTTT.

This clonotype showed up just a few times. The CDR3 here is CSVAGAAFYEQYF. In DNA form, the CDR3 reads TGCAGCGTTGCGGGGGCTGCCTTCTACGAGCAGTACTTC. V gene TRBV29-1 combines with J gene TRBJ2-7, with D perhaps being TRBD1 or TRBD2 (6 bases each). V gave up 4 bases and J gave up 3 bases, with 13 bases separating them. The CDR3 totals 13 residues. Germline loops: CDR1 SQVTM, CDR2 ANQGSEA.

The V gene is TRBV6-5, the J gene TRBJ1-5; D call uncertain. Trimming removed 0 bases at V and 1 base at J, with 10 bases between. The CDR3 covers 16 residues. CDR1 and CDR2 (germline): MNHEY, SVGAGI. CDR3 coding DNA: TGTGCCAGCAGTTACTCGATCGGGGAAAGCAATCAGCCCCAGCATTTT. Residues: CASSYSIGESNQPQHF.

This clonotype has more than one count but fewer than ten. In DNA, the CDR3 is TGTGCCAGCAGCAAAAAGGTCCGAGGCACAGATACGCAGTATTTT. Translation: CASSKKVRGTDTQYF. The chain has TRBV21-1 and TRBJ2-3. TRBV21-1 is tagged as a pseudogene. This CDR3 is built from 15 residues.

The chain couples TRBV20-1 to TRBJ2-6; TRBD1 matches at 7 bases. Germline V gene sequence: CDR1 DFQATT, CDR2 SNEGSKA (reference sequence). The CDR3 has 17 amino acids. Trimming removed 6 bases from V and 0 bases from J; junction bases left unmatched: 11. CDR3 in DNA: TGCAGTGCGGCTCAGGGGGTCCTAGGCTCTGGGGCCAACGTCCTGACTTTC. Encoded protein: CSAAQGVLGSGANVLTF.

This clonotype occurred a few times. The chain joins TRBV5-1 to TRBJ2-1; D could derive from TRBD1 or TRBD2 (5 bases each). Deletions cut 0 bases from V and 5 bases from J, with 12 bases between. In germline, CDR1 is SGHRS, CDR2 YFSETQ. This CDR3 comprises 15 residues. The chain's CDR3 is CASSLARDLHNEQFF. For the CDR3, the DNA is TGCGCCAGCAGCTTGGCCAGGGACCTACACAATGAGCAGTTCTTC.

This clonotype was observed at least ten times. V and J are TRBV3-1 and TRBJ2-1, with D perhaps matching TRBD1 (5 bases). The V end was cut by 1 base, the J end by 6 bases, with 10 bases between. CDR3 length: 14 amino acids. CDR1 and CDR2 (germline): LGHDT, YNNKEL (reference sequence). CDR3 region: CASSQAGRVNEQFF. The CDR3 region has the DNA TGTGCCAGCAGCCAAGCCGGCAGGGTCAATGAGCAGTTCTTC.

The CDR3 region is CASSRGFRGLNTEAFF. CDR3 nucleotides: TGTGCCAGCAGTAGAGGGTTTCGGGGCCTGAACACTGAAGCTTTCTTT. V usage is TRBV27 and J usage is TRBJ1-1, with a possible D match to TRBD1 (5 bases). V lost 5 bases to trimming and J lost 0 bases, with 16 bases between them. Germline V CDR1 and CDR2: MNHEY, SMNVEV (reference sequence). The CDR3 covers 16 residues.

The rearrangement links TRBV28 to TRBJ1-5, with D unclear. V lost 6 bases to trimming and J lost 1 base, with 13 bases between them. CDR1 is MDHEN, CDR2 SYDVKM, per germline. This CDR3 has 15 residues. The CDR3 is CASSPFQESNQPQHF. CDR3 nucleotides: TGTGCCAGCAGCCCTTTCCAGGAAAGCAATCAGCCCCAGCATTTT.

This clonotype was seen only a few times. The rearrangement joins TRBV10-3 to TRBJ1-2; D possibly corresponds to TRBD1 (5 bases). The CDR3 totals 17 residues. CDR1 and CDR2 from the germline V gene are ENHRY and SYGVKD. Trimming left V 3 bases short and J 3 bases short, with 20 bases between. CDR3 sequence: CAISEGAVSPVYYGYTF. The CDR3 region has the DNA TGTGCCATCAGTGAAGGGGCAGTCTCTCCCGTATACTATGGCTACACCTTC.

There are a few counts of this clonotype. This chain connects TRBV6-2 or TRBV6-3 to TRBJ2-1; D is uncertain. The CDR3 runs to 13 residues. V was clipped by 0 bases and J by 10 bases, with 10 bases between them. Per the germline V gene, CDR1 is MNHEY and CDR2 is SVGEGT. For the CDR3, the DNA is TGTGCCAGCAGTTACTCGTGGGTCAGCGAGCAGTTCTTC. It encodes CASSYSWVSEQFF.

This clonotype was counted only a few times. V is TRBV7-9 and J is TRBJ1-1, with D possibly matching TRBD1 (5 bases). With 1 base removed from V and 2 bases from J, the gap between germline ends came to 11 bases. The CDR3 spans 15 residues. Germline CDR1 and CDR2: SEHNR and FQNEAQ (reference sequence). The DNA for the CDR3 is TGTGCCAGCAGCTTAGACAGGAATCCCAACACTGAAGCTTTCTTT. Its translation: CASSLDRNPNTEAFF.

This clonotype was found a few times. The rearrangement links TRBV29-1 to TRBJ2-7, with D maybe TRBD1 (6 bases). CDR1 and CDR2 (germline): SQVTM, ANQGSEA. This CDR3 region has 13 residues. Trimming removed 4 bases at V and 5 bases at J, with 15 bases between. The CDR3 reads CSVVKRDKNEQYF. In DNA form, the CDR3 reads TGCAGCGTTGTTAAAAGGGACAAGAACGAGCAGTACTTC.

Ten or more counts support this clonotype. The chain carries TRBV10-2 and TRBJ2-7, with D perhaps matching TRBD1 (6 bases). Trimming removed 3 bases from V and 1 base from J, with 16 bases in between. The CDR3 totals 16 residues. Per the germline V gene, CDR1 is WSHSY and CDR2 is SAAADI. This CDR3 is CASSDFRTESSYEQYF. Here the CDR3 DNA reads TGCGCCAGCAGTGACTTTAGGACAGAAAGTTCCTACGAGCAGTACTTC.

This clonotype was observed a few times. The V gene is TRBV20-1, the J gene TRBJ2-5; possible D gene TRBD2, 5 bases. Germline V lookup: CDR1 DFQATT, CDR2 SNEGSKA (reference sequence). The CDR3 is 14 residues long. V was clipped by 3 bases and J by 5 bases, with 16 bases between them. CDR3 sequence reads: CSASVRLARETQYF. The CDR3 DNA follows: TGCAGTGCTAGCGTAAGGCTAGCACGTGAGACCCAGTACTTC.

J is TRBJ1-4 and V is TRBV4-2, with TRBD1 as a possible D gene (5 bases). In germline, CDR1 is LGHNA, CDR2 YNFKEQ. The CDR3 runs 14 residues. V lost 1 base and J lost 4, with 7 bases in between. In DNA, the CDR3 is TGTGCCAGCAGCCAAGTACAGGATAATGAAAAACTGTTTTTT. Its protein product is CASSQVQDNEKLFF.

The chain recombines TRBV11-2 with TRBJ2-1; 8 bases agree with TRBD1. After removal of 5 bases from V and 3 bases from J, the junction contained 12 bases not matched to a gene. Germline V lookup: CDR1 SGHAT, CDR2 FQNNGV. CDR3 length: 17 amino acids. CDR3 DNA: TGTGCCAGCAGCCAAAAACTCCGGACAGGGCTCTACAATGAGCAGTTCTTC. This codes for CASSQKLRTGLYNEQFF. The full variable domain, completed using reference TRBV11-2 and TRBJ2-1, is EAGVAQSPRYKIIEKRQSVAFWCNPISGHATLYWYQQILGQGPKLLIQFQNNGVVDDSQLPKDRFSAERLKGVDSTLKIQPAKLEDSAVYLCASSQKLRTGLYNEQFFGPGTRLTVL.

There are a few counts of this clonotype. The chain uses TRBV7-2 and TRBJ2-3; D is ambiguous. This CDR3 has 10 residues. Trimming took off 8 bases at V and 8 bases at J, with 8 bases between the two ends. CDR1 SGHTA and CDR2 FQGNSA come from the germline V gene. CDR3 in DNA: TGTGCCAGCTCTACGGGTACGCAGTATTTT. Residues: CASSTGTQYF.

This clonotype was observed a handful of times. The chain employs TRBV18 and TRBJ2-1, with D possibly being TRBD1 or TRBD2 (6 bases each). There are 19 residues in the CDR3. The germline V gene has CDR1 KGHSH and CDR2 LQKENI. The V end was cut by 3 bases, the J end by 6 bases, with 27 bases between. The CDR3 nucleotides read TGTGCCAGCTCACCTATGGCCATTCGGGGGCGCGGGCAAGGCAATGAGCAGTTCTTC. This codes for CASSPMAIRGRGQGNEQFF.

CDR3 DNA: TGTGCCAGCAGCTTAGATCCTACTCACACCGGGGAGCTGTTTTTT. Its translation: CASSLDPTHTGELFF. The chain employs TRBV11-2 and TRBJ2-2; D is uncertain. Germline-derived CDR1 and CDR2 are SGHAT and FQNNGV. V lost 0 bases and J 3 bases, leaving 8 bases between the germline ends. The length of the CDR3 is 15 residues.

The rearrangement uses TRBV20-1 and TRBJ2-5; 15 nucleotides align to TRBD2. With 6 bases clipped from V and 2 bases from J, the junction kept 7 bases outside the gene matches. The CDR3 has 16 amino acids. From germline, CDR1 is DFQATT and CDR2 SNEGSKA (reference sequence). The CDR3 nucleotides are TGCAGTGCCCGCCCGGGACTAGCGGGAGGACAAGAGACCCAGTACTTC. Translating gives CSARPGLAGGQETQYF.

The chain couples TRBV27 to TRBJ2-2, with D unclear. V lost 4 bases to trimming and J lost 6 bases, with 24 bases between them. The CDR3 is 18 amino acids. CDR1 and CDR2 from the germline V gene are MNHEY and SMNVEV (reference sequence). CDR3 protein: CASSSLLGRIRAAGELFF. CDR3 DNA sequence: TGTGCCAGCAGTTCACTCCTCGGCAGAATTCGGGCGGCCGGGGAGCTGTTTTTT.

J is TRBJ1-4 and V is TRBV7-9; D is perhaps TRBD1 (5 bases). V dropped 5 bases and J dropped 5 bases, with 15 bases sitting between them. Per germline, CDR1 SEHNR and CDR2 FQNEAQ (reference sequence). The CDR3 is made up of 15 amino acids. The CDR3 loop is CASSKEGTLNEKLFF. The CDR3 DNA is TGTGCCAGCAGCAAAGAGGGGACCCTGAATGAAAAACTGTTTTTT. Together with reference TRBV7-9 and TRBJ1-4, the CDR3 gives the full variable domain: DTGVSQNPRHKITKRGQNVTFRCDPISEHNRLYWYRQTLGQGPEFLTYFQNEAQLEKSRLLSDRFSAERPKGSFSTLEIQRTEQGDSAMYLCASSKEGTLNEKLFFGSGTQLSVL.